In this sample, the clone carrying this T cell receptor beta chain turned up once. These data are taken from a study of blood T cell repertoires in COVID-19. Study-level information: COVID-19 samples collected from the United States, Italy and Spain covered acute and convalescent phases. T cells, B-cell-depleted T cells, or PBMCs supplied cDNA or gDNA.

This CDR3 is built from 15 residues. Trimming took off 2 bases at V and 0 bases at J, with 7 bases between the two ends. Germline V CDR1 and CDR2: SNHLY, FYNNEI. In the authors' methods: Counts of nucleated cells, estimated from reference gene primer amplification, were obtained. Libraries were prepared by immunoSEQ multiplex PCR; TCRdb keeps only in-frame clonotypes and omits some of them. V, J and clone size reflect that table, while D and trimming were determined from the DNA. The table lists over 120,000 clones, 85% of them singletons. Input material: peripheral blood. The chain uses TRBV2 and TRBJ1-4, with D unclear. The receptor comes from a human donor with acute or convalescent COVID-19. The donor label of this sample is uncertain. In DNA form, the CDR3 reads TGTGCCAGCAGTGAAAGGCGGGCAACTAATGAAAAACTGTTTTTT. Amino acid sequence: CASSERRATNEKLFF. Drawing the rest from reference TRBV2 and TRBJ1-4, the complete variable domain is EPEVTQTPSHQVTQMGQEVILRCVPISNHLYFYWYRQILGQKVEFLVSFYNNEISEKSEIFDDQFSVERPDGSNFTLKIRSTKLEDSAMYFCASSERRATNEKLFFGSGTQLSVL.